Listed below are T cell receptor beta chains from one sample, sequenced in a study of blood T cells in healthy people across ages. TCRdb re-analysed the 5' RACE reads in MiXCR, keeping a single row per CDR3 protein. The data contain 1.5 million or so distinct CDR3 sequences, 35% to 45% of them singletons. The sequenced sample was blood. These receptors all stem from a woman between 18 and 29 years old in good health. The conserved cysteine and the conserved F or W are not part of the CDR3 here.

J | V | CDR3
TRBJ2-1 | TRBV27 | ASTRGPLDEQF
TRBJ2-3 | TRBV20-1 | SAREGGAQY
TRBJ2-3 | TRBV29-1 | SVAPLAGITDTQY
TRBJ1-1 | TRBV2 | ASSEALVPRVTEAF
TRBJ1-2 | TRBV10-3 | AISGQGNGYT
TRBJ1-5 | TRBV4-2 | ASSQVEAQDQPQH
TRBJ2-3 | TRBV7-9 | ASSPRDSVTVNTQY
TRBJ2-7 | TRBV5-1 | ASSATSGSGEQY
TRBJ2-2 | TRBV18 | ASSPKLTGELF
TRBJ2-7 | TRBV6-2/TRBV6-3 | ASAEAYLYEQY
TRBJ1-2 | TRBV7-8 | ASSWWTERQYNYGYT
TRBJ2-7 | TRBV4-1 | ASSQGEMGGTIPYEQY
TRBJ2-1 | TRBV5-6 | ASSLAKGQSYNEQF
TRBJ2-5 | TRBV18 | ASSPLRGFQETQY
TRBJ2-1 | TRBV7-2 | ASSLAGTSGVRGNEQF
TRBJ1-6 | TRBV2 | ASSEALGGLGGYNSPLH
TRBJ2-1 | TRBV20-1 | SARDVGGGKKKQF
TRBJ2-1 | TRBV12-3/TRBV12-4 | ASSTFDGAWVDEQF
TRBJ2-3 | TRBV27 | ASTALQATSTDTQY
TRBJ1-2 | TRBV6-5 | ASSYIGGDYGYT
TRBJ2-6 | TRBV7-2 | ASSLSEVAVLSGANVLT
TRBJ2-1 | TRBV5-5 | ASSLGFDNEQF
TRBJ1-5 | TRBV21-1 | ASRRDGGRSPQH
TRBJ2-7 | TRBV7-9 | ASSGGLVIYEQY
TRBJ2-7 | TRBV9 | ASSAPGHSYEQY
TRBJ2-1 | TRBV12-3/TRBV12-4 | ASSLVLPSGSRDEQF
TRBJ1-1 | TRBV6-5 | ASGRPLRRGTEAF
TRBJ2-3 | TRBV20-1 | SGRSVADTQY
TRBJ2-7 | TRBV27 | ASNPSGDYGQY
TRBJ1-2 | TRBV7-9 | ASSLRESDGYT
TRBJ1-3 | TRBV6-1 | ASRPTGPGNTIY